This T cell receptor beta chain was obtained from a study of Graves' ophthalmopathy and Graves' hyperthyroidism. CDR1 MNHEY and CDR2 SMNVEV come from the germline V gene (reference sequence). The V gene lost 9 bases and the J gene lost 2 bases, with 13 bases spanning the gap. The CDR3 is made up of 13 amino acids. Broader study findings: Among thyroid clonotypes expanded above 0.001 frequency, most also appeared in blood.

RNA served as the template for amplifying TCR beta CDR3 regions. HTBI primers primed a first-round RT-PCR, and a second-round multiplex PCR followed. TCRdb called the multiplex PCR reads again in MiXCR, with one record for every CDR3 protein. The sample yields 620,000 or so distinct CDR3 sequences, 22% seen once. The sample holds many counts of this clonotype. The antigen remains unidentified. Uncontrolled infections, other autoimmune diseases, pregnancy or lactation barred patients from enrollment. From fresh peripheral blood, roughly 10 ml in volume, the PBMCs were obtained. The receptor was derived from a woman under 30 with stable Graves' hyperthyroidism. Some clones in this sample may be carry-over from other donors' samples. This chain connects TRBV27 to TRBJ2-5; tentative D call: TRBD1 (6 bases). Source material: peripheral blood. The CDR3, as DNA: TGTGCCAGTGGGGACACCCTTCAAGAGACCCAGTACTTC. Protein: CASGDTLQETQYF.